Listed below are T cell receptor beta chains from one sample, sequenced in a study of CD8 T cells in Susac syndrome. TCRdb recomputed calls from the immunoSEQ multiplex PCR reads with MiXCR, one row per CDR3 protein. Counted here are some 150,000 distinct CDR3 sequences, roughly 95% occurring once; the ten biggest clones make up 0.16%. The sequencing input was CD4+ T cells from PBMCs. The receptors here all came from a human donor with Susac syndrome. CDR3s leave out the opening cysteine and the closing phenylalanine or tryptophan. Each record gives: J gene, V gene, CDR3 protein.

TRBJ1-2 TRBV12-3/TRBV12-4 ASSPDSVGSYGYT
TRBJ1-2 TRBV5-6 ASSLGGDTPTYGYT
TRBJ1-6 TRBV4-3 ASSQDLGGLNSPLH
TRBJ2-2 TRBV24-1 ATSDRDPANTGELF
TRBJ1-4 TRBV14 ASSRGDRGQEKLF
TRBJ1-4 TRBV14 ASSQVRATNEKLF
TRBJ1-1 TRBV3-1 ASSQSVTEAF
TRBJ1-4 TRBV20-1 SARDPGQATEKLF
TRBJ1-1 TRBV7-3 ASSLWGGTEAF
TRBJ2-7 TRBV7-6 ASSLAGPQLGYEQY
TRBJ1-3 TRBV7-8 ASSLGGSWGNTIY
TRBJ2-1 TRBV29-1 SGGIITNEQF
TRBJ2-1 TRBV27 ASSNPPGLYNEQF
TRBJ2-1 TRBV6-4 ASSDVSGGTYNEQF
TRBJ1-3 TRBV20-1 SGSKGGDTIY
TRBJ2-3 TRBV20-1 SARLAGVGDTQY